Here is one TCR beta chain with its context. Its antigen is not identified. Repertoires were generated with immunoSEQ multiplex PCR, while TCRdb's copy carries only in-frame clones and drops some. Of 950,000 to 1,100,000 clones in the sample, roughly 80% were seen once. The entry originates in a study of shared clonotypes between healthy human individuals. Study observations and caveats: Generally, estimated richness proved larger in naive subsets than it did in memory subsets.

CDR1 and CDR2 from the germline V gene are SGHNT and YYREEE (reference sequence). Trimming shortened V by 0 bases and J by 2 bases, and 12 bases separated the two germline ends. The CDR3 consists of 16 residues. Source material: memory CD4+ T cells sorted from blood. Subset of the sample: CD45RA-negative fraction. The V and J genes are TRBV5-4 and TRBJ2-1, with D tentatively TRBD2 (6 bases). This clonotype was obtained from a man younger than 30 in good health. The CDR3 sequence: CASSLARGGTYNEQFF. CDR3 coding DNA: TGTGCCAGCAGCTTGGCCCGGGGCGGGACCTACAATGAGCAGTTCTTC.